This TCR beta chain was sequenced in a study of blood T cell repertoires in COVID-19. Looking at the study overall: Sites in the United States, Italy and Spain provided acute and convalescent COVID-19 samples. The cDNA or gDNA used as material had been derived from T cells, B-cell-depleted T cells, or PBMCs.

In the source study's methods: Researchers report that nucleated cell counts were estimated from reference gene primer amplification. Assay: immunoSEQ multiplex PCR; the TCRdb copy retains only in-frame clones and omits some. V and J calls and clone size are given by that table; D and trimming were obtained from the DNA. This sample has about 180,000 clones, with 80% to 90% found just once. CDR1 is SEHNR and CDR2 is FQNEAQ in the germline V gene (reference sequence). This CDR3 region has 15 residues. Germline trimming cut 4 bases from V and 1 base from J; bases unmatched to any gene: 3. The chain recombines TRBV7-9 with TRBJ2-5; TRBD1 matches at 10 bases. The specimen was peripheral blood. This clonotype originated in a man in his fifties or sixties with acute or convalescent COVID-19. The DNA of the CDR3 is TGTGCCAGCAGCTCGGGACAGGGGATCCAAGAGACCCAGTACTTC. It codes for CASSSGQGIQETQYF.